This TCR beta chain was sequenced for a study of control samples from healthy donors and cancer patients (dated by TCRdb to 2020 to 2021). About this clone itself: The target of this receptor is not known. No quality values exist for individual bases; no much larger clone is one base distant.

Via the germline V gene (reference sequence), CDR1 is SEHNR and CDR2 FQNEAQ. A distance of 11 bases separates the germline ends of V and J, which lose 2 bases and 12 bases respectively. Its CDR3 holds 12 amino acids, cysteine through phenylalanine. The read is trimmed to its CDR3 DNA, 36 bases read in frame from base 1. Library method: the immunoSEQ multiplex PCR assay. TCRdb mirrors the immuneACCESS table, restricted to in-frame sequences. Some clones are absent from its copies; in checked studies, under half trace to an unresolved V gene, and the reason for the others is unknown. The sample table records some 130,000 clones; approximately 89% of these occur just once. The ten largest make up around 8.1% of the sample.

This clonotype originated in a man aged 18 to 30 in good health. Sample: blood. The sequence is built from TRBV7-9 and TRBJ2-1, with the D gene uncertain. The nucleotide sequence reads TGTGCCAGCAGCTTACCGTCCATTGGGCAGTTCTTC. Translated, it reads CASSLPSIGQFF.